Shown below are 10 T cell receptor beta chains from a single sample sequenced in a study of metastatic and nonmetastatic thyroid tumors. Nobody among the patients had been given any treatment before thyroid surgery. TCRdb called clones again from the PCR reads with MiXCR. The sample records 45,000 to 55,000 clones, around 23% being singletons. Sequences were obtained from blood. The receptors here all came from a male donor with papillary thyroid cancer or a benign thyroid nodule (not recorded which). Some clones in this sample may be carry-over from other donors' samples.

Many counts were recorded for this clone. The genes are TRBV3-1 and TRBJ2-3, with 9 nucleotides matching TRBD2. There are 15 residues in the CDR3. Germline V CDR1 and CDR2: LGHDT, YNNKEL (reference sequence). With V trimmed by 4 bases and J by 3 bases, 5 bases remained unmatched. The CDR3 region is CASSRLSGRTDTQYF. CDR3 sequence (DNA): TGTGCCAGCAGCCGTCTTAGCGGGAGAACAGATACGCAGTATTTT.

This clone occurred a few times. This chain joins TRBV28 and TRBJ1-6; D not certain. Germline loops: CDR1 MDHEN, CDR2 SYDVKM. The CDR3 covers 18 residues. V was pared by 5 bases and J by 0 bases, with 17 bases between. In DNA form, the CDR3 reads TGTGCCAGCAGTCCTCCGGACTCCAGGAGCTCCTATAATTCACCCCTCCACTTT. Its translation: CASSPPDSRSSYNSPLHF.

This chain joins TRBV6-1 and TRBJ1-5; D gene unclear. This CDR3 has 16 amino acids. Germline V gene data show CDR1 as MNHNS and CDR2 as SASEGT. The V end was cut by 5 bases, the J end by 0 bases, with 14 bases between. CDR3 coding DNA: TGTGCCAGCAGTTCCCTTGCGGTGAATAGCAATCAGCCCCAGCATTTT. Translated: CASSSLAVNSNQPQHF.

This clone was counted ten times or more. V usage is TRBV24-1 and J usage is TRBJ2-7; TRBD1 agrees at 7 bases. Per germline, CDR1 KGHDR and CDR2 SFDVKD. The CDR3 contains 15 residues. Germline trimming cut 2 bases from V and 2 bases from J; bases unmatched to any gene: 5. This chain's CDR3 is CATSDSGTATYEQYF. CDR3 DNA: TGTGCCACCAGTGATTCGGGGACAGCGACCTACGAGCAGTACTTC.

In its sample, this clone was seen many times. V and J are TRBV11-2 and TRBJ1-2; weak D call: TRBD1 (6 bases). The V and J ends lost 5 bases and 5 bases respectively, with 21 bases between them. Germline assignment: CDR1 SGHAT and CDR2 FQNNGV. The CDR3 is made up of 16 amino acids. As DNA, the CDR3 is TGTGCCAGCAGCGGGGGGCAGGGGCCCTTCCTATATGGCTACACCTTC. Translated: CASSGGQGPFLYGYTF.

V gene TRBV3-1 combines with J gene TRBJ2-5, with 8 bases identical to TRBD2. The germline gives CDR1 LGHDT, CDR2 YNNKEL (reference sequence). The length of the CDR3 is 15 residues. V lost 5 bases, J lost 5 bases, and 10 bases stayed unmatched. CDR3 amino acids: CASSSSGRGGETQYF. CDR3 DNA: TGTGCCAGCAGCTCGAGCGGGAGAGGAGGGGAGACCCAGTACTTC.

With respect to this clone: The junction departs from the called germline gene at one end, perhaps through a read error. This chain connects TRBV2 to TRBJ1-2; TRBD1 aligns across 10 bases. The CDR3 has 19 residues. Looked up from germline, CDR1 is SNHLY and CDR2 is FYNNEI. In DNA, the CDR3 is TGTGCCAGCAGTGAAACACCGGGACAGGGGATAGTGGGAAACTGTGGCTACACCTTC. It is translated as CASSETPGQGIVGNCGYTF. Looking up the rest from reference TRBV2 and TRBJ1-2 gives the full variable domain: EPEVTQTPSHQVTQMGQEVILRCVPISNHLYFYWYRQILGQKVEFLVSFYNNEISEKSEIFDDQFSVERPDGSNFTLKIRSTKLEDSAMYFCASSETPGQGIVGNCGYTFGSGTRLTVV.

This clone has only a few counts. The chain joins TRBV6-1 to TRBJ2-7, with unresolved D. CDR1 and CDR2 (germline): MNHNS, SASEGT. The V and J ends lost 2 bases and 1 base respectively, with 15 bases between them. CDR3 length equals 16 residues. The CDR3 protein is CASSETLPTWSYEQYF. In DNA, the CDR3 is TGTGCCAGCAGTGAAACGCTACCGACATGGTCCTACGAGCAGTACTTC.

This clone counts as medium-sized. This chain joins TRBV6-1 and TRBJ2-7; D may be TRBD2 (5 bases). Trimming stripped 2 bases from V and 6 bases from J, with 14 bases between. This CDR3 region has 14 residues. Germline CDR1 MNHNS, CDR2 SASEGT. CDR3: CASSERGLAAEQYF. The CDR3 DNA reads TGTGCCAGCAGTGAAAGAGGGCTAGCAGCCGAGCAGTACTTC.

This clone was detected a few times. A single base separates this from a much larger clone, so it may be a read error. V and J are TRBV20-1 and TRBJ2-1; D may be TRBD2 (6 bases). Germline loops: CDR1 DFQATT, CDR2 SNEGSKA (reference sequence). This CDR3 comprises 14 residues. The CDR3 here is CSASTGTVDNEQLF. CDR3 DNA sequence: TGCAGTGCTAGCACCGGGACTGTAGACAATGAGCAGCTCTTC.